These 27 T cell receptor beta chains originate from one sample sequenced in a study of response to subunit inactivated influenza vaccine. Each CDR3 protein gets one entry after TCRdb re-called the RT-PCR reads with MiXCR. The sample carries 610,000 or so distinct CDR3 sequences, 14% recorded once. The sequenced sample was PBMCs from blood, obtained 11 to 12 days after vaccination. Receptors were obtained from a man between 50 and 59 years old who received an inactivated influenza vaccine.

The chain joins TRBV7-2 to TRBJ2-7; TRBD1 agrees at 8 bases. Unmatched junction bases numbered 7, after V lost 3 bases and J lost 6 bases. The germline CDR1 and CDR2 sequences are SGHTA and FQGNSA. This CDR3 contains 14 residues. The DNA for the CDR3 is TGTGCCAGCAGCTTGAGACAGGGGATAGGCGAGCAGTACTTC. It codes for CASSLRQGIGEQYF.

This clonotype has a handful of counts. V and J are TRBV4-2 and TRBJ2-7; D might be TRBD1 (6 bases). CDR3 length equals 20 residues. V lost 0 bases and J lost 2, with 26 bases in between. CDR1 LGHNA and CDR2 YNFKEQ come from the germline V gene. In DNA form, the CDR3 reads TGTGCCAGCAGCCAAGAGGCGACAGGTGGCAAATGGTTTTCCGCCTACGAGCAGTACTTC. Encoded protein: CASSQEATGGKWFSAYEQYF.

This clonotype was observed a few times. This chain joins TRBV5-1 and TRBJ2-1; D is perhaps TRBD2 (6 bases). The CDR3 has 17 amino acids. The germline gives CDR1 SGHRS, CDR2 YFSETQ. With 4 bases removed from V and 10 bases from J, the gap between germline ends came to 27 bases. The CDR3 bases are TGCGCCAGCAGCCCCTCGGGACTTGGCAGGGTCCAGTGGGAGCAGTTCTTC. Translation gives CASSPSGLGRVQWEQFF.

This clonotype was detected a few times. The rearrangement links TRBV5-1 to TRBJ2-5; D is unresolved. The CDR3 has 15 amino acids. Germline V lookup: CDR1 SGHRS, CDR2 YFSETQ. Trimming shortened V by 1 base and J by 0 bases, and 10 bases separated the two germline ends. The CDR3 sequence is CASSLNRPDQETQYF. In nucleotides, the CDR3 is TGCGCCAGCAGCTTGAATAGGCCGGACCAAGAGACCCAGTACTTC.

This clonotype was detected many times. The V gene is TRBV3-1, the J gene TRBJ2-7; 9 bases are a match to TRBD2. The germline gives CDR1 LGHDT, CDR2 YNNKEL (reference sequence). The CDR3 length is 12 residues. Losses at the gene ends were 6 bases for V and 10 bases for J; bases not matched to a gene: 7. The CDR3 nucleotides are TGTGCCAGCAGTCTAGCGGGAAATAATCAGTACTTC. Its protein product is CASSLAGNNQYF.

The J gene is TRBJ2-5, the V gene TRBV7-6; 7 bases are shared with TRBD2. After removal of 1 base from V and 7 bases from J, the junction contained 21 bases not matched to a gene. This CDR3 comprises 19 residues. The V gene's germline CDR1 is SGHVS and CDR2 FNYEAQ. CDR3 nucleotides: TGTGCCAGCAGCTTAGAGGCTTGGCCGGCTAGCGGAACCCGGGGGACCCAGTACTTC. Translated, it gives CASSLEAWPASGTRGTQYF.

The chain recombines TRBV7-9 with TRBJ1-6, with D maybe TRBD1 (5 bases). Germline V CDR1 and CDR2: SEHNR, FQNEAQ (reference sequence). This CDR3 is 15 amino acids long. Trimming stripped 5 bases from V and 2 bases from J, with 10 bases between. The DNA for the CDR3 is TGTGCCAGCAGCCGCGACAGCACCTATAATTCACCCCTCCACTTT. Protein sequence: CASSRDSTYNSPLHF. The full variable domain, completed using reference TRBV7-9 and TRBJ1-6, is DTGVSQNPRHKITKRGQNVTFRCDPISEHNRLYWYRQTLGQGPEFLTYFQNEAQLEKSRLLSDRFSAERPKGSFSTLEIQRTEQGDSAMYLCASSRDSTYNSPLHFGNGTRLTVT.

The chain recombines TRBV7-9 with TRBJ2-7; unclear D gene. Per the germline V gene, CDR1 is SEHNR and CDR2 is FQNEAQ (reference sequence). The CDR3 loop spans 13 amino acids. V was cut by 7 bases and J by 1 base, with 11 bases left in between. The CDR3 sequence: CASTRLESYEQYF. CDR3 coding DNA: TGTGCCAGCACCCGTCTAGAATCCTACGAGCAGTACTTC.

The V gene is TRBV20-1, the J gene TRBJ1-6; D not certain. The CDR3 loop spans 15 amino acids. CDR1 is DFQATT and CDR2 is SNEGSKA in the germline V gene (reference sequence). The V and J ends lost 5 bases and 0 bases respectively, with 11 bases between them. The CDR3 region is CSADSRSSYNSPLHF. In DNA, the CDR3 is TGCAGTGCTGACTCCCGGAGCTCCTATAATTCACCCCTCCACTTT.

This clonotype appeared many times. The rearrangement uses TRBV20-1 and TRBJ2-7, with D perhaps being TRBD1 or TRBD2 (5 bases each). The V and J ends lost 4 bases and 5 bases respectively, with 15 bases between them. This CDR3 is 13 amino acids long. Germline CDR1 reads DFQATT; CDR2 reads SNEGSKA (reference sequence). In nucleotides, the CDR3 is TGCAGTGCTACCCGGGGCATGCGGGACGAGCAGTACTTC. Translation gives CSATRGMRDEQYF.

Only a few counts were recorded for this clonotype. The chain has TRBV20-1 and TRBJ2-3; weak D call: TRBD2 (6 bases). This CDR3 is built from 16 residues. Looked up from germline, CDR1 is DFQATT and CDR2 is SNEGSKA (reference sequence). V dropped 2 bases and J dropped 1 base, with 16 bases sitting between them. This CDR3 reads CSARPDYQSGTDTQYF. The CDR3 nucleotides are TGCAGTGCTAGACCGGACTACCAAAGCGGCACAGATACGCAGTATTTT.

Only a few counts were recorded for this clonotype. The V call is TRBV6-5, the J call TRBJ1-1; 10 bases are a match to TRBD1. The V segment lost 1 base and the J segment 1 base; nucleotides outside the gene matches: 6. Germline CDR1 is MNHEY and CDR2 is SVGAGI. The CDR3 has 17 residues. In DNA form, the CDR3 reads TGTGCCAGCAGTTACTTCCGACAGGGGGCCCCGAACACTGAAGCTTTCTTT. Translated: CASSYFRQGAPNTEAFF.

This clonotype was picked up many times. V and J are TRBV29-1 and TRBJ1-2, with a tentative D call TRBD1 (6 bases). CDR1 SQVTM and CDR2 ANQGSEA come from the germline V gene. V lost 7 bases and J lost 2, with 29 bases in between. The length of the CDR3 is 18 residues. CDR3 DNA sequence: TGCAGCGCTCCTTTCCATTCTTCCCGGGACATCGAAAACTATGGCTACACCTTC. It yields the protein CSAPFHSSRDIENYGYTF.

As concerns this clonotype: One junction end disagrees with the germline gene, perhaps due to a read error. The CDR3 sequence: CASSNYRGEQYF. CDR3 DNA sequence: TGTGCTAGCAGCAACTATCGGGGAGAGCAGTACTTC. J is TRBJ2-7 and V is TRBV7-7; weak D call: TRBD2 (5 bases). Per germline, CDR1 SSHAT and CDR2 FNYEAQ (reference sequence). The CDR3 sequence is 12 residues long.

This clonotype was seen a single time. The rearrangement links TRBV7-9 to TRBJ2-5, with 9 positions matching TRBD1. J gave up 3 bases and V 0 bases, and 5 bases lay outside the gene matches. Germline CDR1 is SEHNR and CDR2 is FQNEAQ (reference sequence). The CDR3 covers 16 residues. Here the CDR3 DNA reads TGTGCCAGCAGCTTAGCGCGGGGACAGGGAGAAGAGACCCAGTACTTC. It is translated as CASSLARGQGEETQYF.

This clonotype has more than one count but fewer than ten. The chain combines TRBV11-2 with TRBJ2-7; a weak D match, TRBD1 (6 bases). This CDR3 spans 12 amino acids. V lost 5 bases to trimming and J lost 6 bases, with 11 bases between them. The V gene's germline CDR1 is SGHAT and CDR2 FQNNGV. CDR3 DNA: TGTGCCAGCAGCCGCAACAGGGTCGAGCAGTACTTC. It is translated as CASSRNRVEQYF.

This clonotype was seen only a few times. The chain is built from TRBV6-5 and TRBJ2-1; D might be TRBD2 (5 bases). Germline V gene data show CDR1 as MNHEY and CDR2 as SVGAGI. V gave up 2 bases and J gave up 2 bases, with 10 bases separating them. The CDR3 length is 15 residues. CDR3 loop: CASSYGERPYNEQFF. The CDR3 nucleotides read TGTGCCAGCAGTTACGGGGAGAGACCCTACAATGAGCAGTTCTTC.

The chain joins TRBV7-9 to TRBJ1-4; no clear D gene. V was clipped by 6 bases and J by 8 bases, with 7 bases between them. Germline V gene lookup returns CDR1 SEHNR and CDR2 FQNEAQ (reference sequence). CDR3 length: 11 residues. The CDR3 loop reads CASRRTEKLFF. CDR3 sequence (DNA): TGTGCCAGCAGAAGGACCGAAAAACTGTTTTTT.

J is TRBJ2-1 and V is TRBV12-3 or TRBV12-4; 7 bases line up with TRBD2. There are 14 residues in the CDR3. V was clipped by 4 bases and J by 6 bases; unmatched bases: 6. The CDR3 nucleotides read TGTGCCAGCAGTTCTAGCGGAATTTTCAATGAGCAGTTCTTC. Translating it yields CASSSSGIFNEQFF.

The chain employs TRBV12-3 or TRBV12-4 and TRBJ2-3; no definite D call. This CDR3 is 13 amino acids long. Trimming pared 3 bases from V and 8 bases from J, leaving 12 bases between. The CDR3 spells CASSLVLLGTQYF. The CDR3 nucleotides read TGTGCCAGCAGTTTGGTCCTCTTGGGTACGCAGTATTTT.

The chain couples TRBV20-1 to TRBJ2-7, with TRBD2 matching 12 bases. The germline CDR1 and CDR2 sequences are DFQATT and SNEGSKA (reference sequence). This CDR3 has 19 residues. J gave up 2 bases and V 1 base, and 15 bases lay outside the gene matches. The CDR3 nucleotides read TGCAGTGCTAGAGGGCCGGTTCGGGCTAGCGGGAGGGTTACCTACGAGCAGTACTTC. The encoded protein is CSARGPVRASGRVTYEQYF.

This clonotype appeared many times. This rearrangement joins TRBV3-1 to TRBJ2-5; possible D gene TRBD1, 5 bases. Per germline, CDR1 LGHDT and CDR2 YNNKEL (reference sequence). Trimming removed 4 bases at V and 0 bases at J, with 9 bases between. The CDR3 is 14 residues long. The CDR3 loop is CASSPGHNQETQYF. CDR3 coding DNA: TGTGCCAGCAGCCCTGGACACAACCAAGAGACCCAGTACTTC.

This clonotype turned up a few times. V usage is TRBV5-1 and J usage is TRBJ2-6; D is possibly TRBD1 (6 bases). CDR1 and CDR2 from the germline V gene are SGHRS and YFSETQ. Trimming left V 5 bases short and J 0 bases short, with 12 bases between. CDR3 length equals 16 residues. This CDR3 is CASRQGHGSGANVLTF. For the CDR3, the DNA is TGCGCCAGCAGACAGGGACACGGCTCTGGGGCCAACGTCCTGACTTTC.

This clonotype was recorded a few times. The J gene is TRBJ2-1, the V gene TRBV3-1; 7 positions agree with TRBD1. V was clipped by 4 bases and J by 6 bases; unmatched bases: 21. CDR1 is LGHDT and CDR2 is YNNKEL in the germline V gene (reference sequence). The CDR3 extends over 19 amino acids. The CDR3 region is CASSRPHRGWVSKGNEQFF. The CDR3 DNA sequence: TGTGCCAGCAGCCGACCCCACAGGGGATGGGTGTCTAAGGGCAATGAGCAGTTCTTC.

The table lists this clonotype with a few counts. This chain joins TRBV7-9 and TRBJ2-5; D not resolved. The CDR3 has 14 residues. V dropped 5 bases and J dropped 7 bases, with 17 bases sitting between them. Per the germline V gene, CDR1 is SEHNR and CDR2 is FQNEAQ (reference sequence). CDR3 sequence reads: CASSVPGRWGTQYF. CDR3 coding DNA: TGTGCCAGCAGCGTACCGGGCCGATGGGGGACCCAGTACTTC.

The rearrangement uses TRBV29-1 and TRBJ2-3; the D call may be TRBD1 or TRBD2 (5 bases each). Trimming stripped 0 bases from V and 6 bases from J, with 19 bases between. The V gene's germline CDR1 is SQVTM and CDR2 ANQGSEA. The CDR3 has 16 amino acids. CDR3 amino acids: CSVEDLSPQGTDTQYF. As DNA, the CDR3 is TGCAGCGTTGAAGATCTAAGTCCCCAAGGGACCGATACGCAGTATTTT.

This clonotype appeared a single time. V and J are TRBV9 and TRBJ1-1; D gene ambiguous. Deletions cut 1 base from V and 1 base from J, with 8 bases between. The CDR3 is 14 residues long. From germline, CDR1 is SGDLS and CDR2 YYNGEE. This CDR3 reads CASSVSPENTEAFF. CDR3 nucleotide sequence: TGTGCCAGCAGCGTATCTCCAGAGAACACTGAAGCTTTCTTT.